This record looks at one T cell receptor beta chain sequence and its context. Its antigen is as yet unknown. Combining a sample-barcoded 5' primer with a J-beta primer mix, a second PCR ran for roughly 7 to 12 cycles. Each CDR3 protein gets one entry after TCRdb re-called the 5' RACE reads with MiXCR. The table lists approximately 1.5 million distinct CDR3 sequences, about 31% of them singletons. These data are taken from a study of blood T cells in healthy people across ages. Findings and limits, study-wide: Higher diversity, along with more naive CD4+ cells, distinguished long-lived donors from aged donors. With unsorted PBMCs, a conclusive comparison of naive versus antigen-experienced cells was not possible.

V was trimmed by 2 bases and J by 9 bases, leaving 11 bases between them. Per the germline V gene, CDR1 is MNHEY and CDR2 is SMNVEV (reference sequence). The CDR3 sequence is 13 residues long. Material: blood. The source is a young woman in good health. The chain uses TRBV27 and TRBJ2-1; D is perhaps TRBD2 (6 bases). CDR3 in amino acids: CASSLTDYAEQFF. The CDR3 nucleotides are TGTGCCAGCAGTTTAACGGACTACGCTGAGCAGTTCTTC.